Below, 15 T cell receptor beta chains from the same sample are listed, as sequenced in a study of early stage breast cancer tumors. Here immunoSEQ multiplex PCR was the method, and the copy in TCRdb shows in-frame clones only, minus some. The table records just under 30,000 clones, about four fifths of them present only once. Sequenced sample: blood. These receptor sequences come from a person aged 50 to 59 with breast cancer.

V gene TRBV18 combines with J gene TRBJ2-7; 7 bases line up with TRBD1. Germline values: CDR1 KGHSH, CDR2 LQKENI. This CDR3 spans 12 amino acids. Trimming removed 4 bases from V and 4 bases from J; junction bases left unmatched: 1. The CDR3 region has the DNA TGTGCCAGCTCACAGGGGGCTTACGAGCAGTACTTC. Protein: CASSQGAYEQYF.

V gene TRBV4-3 combines with J gene TRBJ2-1, with a possible D match to TRBD2 (6 bases). The CDR3 is 15 residues long. With 4 bases removed from V and 4 bases from J, the gap between germline ends came to 14 bases. Germline-derived CDR1 and CDR2 are LGHNA and YSLEER. The DNA of the CDR3 is TGCGCCAGCAGCCGGCAGGTGGAGGGGTACAATGAGCAGTTCTTC. It yields the protein CASSRQVEGYNEQFF.

This clone has only a few counts. This rearrangement joins TRBV4-3 to TRBJ2-1; perhaps TRBD1 as D (5 bases). The length of the CDR3 is 15 residues. V lost 0 bases and J 4 bases, leaving 10 bases between the germline ends. Germline V gives CDR1 LGHNA, CDR2 YSLEER. The CDR3 reads CASSQDLNRYNEQFF. Here the CDR3 DNA reads TGCGCCAGCAGCCAAGATCTTAACAGGTACAATGAGCAGTTCTTC.

V gene TRBV4-3 combines with J gene TRBJ2-7; possible D gene TRBD1, 5 bases. CDR1 LGHNA and CDR2 YSLEER come from the germline V gene. Trimming removed 1 base at V and 0 bases at J, with 13 bases between. The CDR3 is 16 residues long. The CDR3 reads CASSQAGDRISYEQYF. CDR3 nucleotide sequence: TGCGCCAGCAGCCAAGCCGGAGACAGAATCTCCTACGAGCAGTACTTC.

The chain uses TRBV18 and TRBJ1-2; tentatively, D is TRBD1 (5 bases). Germline CDR1 reads KGHSH; CDR2 reads LQKENI. V was cut by 3 bases and J by 4 bases, with 12 bases left in between. The CDR3 consists of 14 residues. CDR3 loop: CASSPARGGYGYTF. In DNA form, the CDR3 reads TGTGCCAGCTCACCGGCTAGGGGCGGCTATGGCTACACCTTC.

This chain links TRBV18 with TRBJ2-1, with no clear D. Germline V gene data show CDR1 as KGHSH and CDR2 as LQKENI. V was cut by 3 bases and J by 10 bases, with 19 bases left in between. The CDR3 is 15 residues long. CDR3 residues: CASSPPNLERGEQFF. As DNA, the CDR3 is TGTGCCAGCTCACCCCCCAATCTCGAGCGTGGGGAGCAGTTCTTC. The complete variable domain, with remaining parts taken from reference TRBV18 and TRBJ2-1, reads NAGVMQNPRHLVRRRGQEARLRCSPMKGHSHVYWYRQLPEEGLKFMVYLQKENIIDESGMPKERFSAEFPKEGPSILRIQQVVRGDSAAYFCASSPPNLERGEQFFGPGTRLTVL.

This chain connects TRBV7-8 to TRBJ1-3, with D possibly TRBD1 on 6 matching bases. Germline CDR1 SGHVS, CDR2 FQNEAQ. The CDR3 spans 15 residues. V dropped 4 bases and J dropped 6 bases, with 16 bases sitting between them. CDR3 sequence: CASSSVLDSPNTIYF. CDR3 bases: TGTGCCAGCAGCTCCGTCCTGGACAGTCCAAACACCATATATTTT.

This clone occurred once. The rearrangement joins TRBV19 to TRBJ2-7; 11 nucleotides match TRBD1. Germline-derived CDR1 and CDR2 are LNHDA and SQIVND (reference sequence). V was pared by 4 bases and J by 2 bases, with 1 base of the junction left unmatched. This CDR3 is built from 14 residues. The CDR3 DNA sequence: TGTGCCAGTAGTAAGGGACAGGGGGCCTACGAGCAGTACTTC. Translating it yields CASSKGQGAYEQYF.

On this clone: Other DNA sequences in this specimen translate into the identical CDR3. V gene TRBV19 combines with J gene TRBJ2-7, with TRBD1 matching 7 bases. Germline-derived CDR1 and CDR2 are LNHDA and SQIVND (reference sequence). Trimming at V came to 4 bases and at J to 2 bases, leaving 2 bases not matched to a gene. This CDR3 has 13 residues. The CDR3 region has the DNA TGTGCCAGTAGTAGGGACAGAACCTACGAGCAGTACTTC. Protein: CASSRDRTYEQYF.

The chain links TRBV15 to TRBJ2-1; a weak D match, TRBD1 (6 bases). Trimming removed 0 bases at V and 6 bases at J, with 9 bases between. The CDR3 consists of 14 residues. Germline V gene lookup returns CDR1 LNHNV and CDR2 YYDKDF (reference sequence). The CDR3 DNA reads TGTGCCACCAGCAGAGAAGGGACACCCAATGAGCAGTTCTTC. The encoded protein is CATSREGTPNEQFF.

The chain has TRBV5-1 and TRBJ2-5, with 8 nucleotides matching TRBD1. With V trimmed by 5 bases and J by 5 bases, 8 bases remained unmatched. The CDR3 length is 14 residues. Germline V gives CDR1 SGHRS, CDR2 YFSETQ. The CDR3: CASSKDRAGETQYF. The DNA of the CDR3 is TGCGCCAGCAGTAAGGACAGGGCAGGTGAGACCCAGTACTTC.

The rearrangement links TRBV29-1 to TRBJ2-7, with D perhaps given as TRBD1 or TRBD2 (5 bases each). Trimming took 4 bases from V and 3 from J, leaving 13 bases between them. The CDR3 sequence is 13 residues long. Germline CDR1 SQVTM, CDR2 ANQGSEA. The CDR3, as DNA: TGCAGCGTTGTGAGGGGCGCAGGCTACGAGCAGTACTTC. Its translation is CSVVRGAGYEQYF.

The count of this clone is one. The chain combines TRBV10-3 with TRBJ2-7; D may be TRBD1 (7 bases). The CDR3 contains 12 residues. Trimming took off 5 bases at V and 6 bases at J, with 11 bases between the two ends. Germline CDR1 ENHRY, CDR2 SYGVKD. CDR3 bases: TGTGCCATCAGTTCAGGGGGAGGCGAGCAGTACTTC. Its protein is CAISSGGGEQYF.

In regard to this clone: Germline is not matched at one junction end, which may reflect a read error. The rearrangement joins TRBV19 to TRBJ1-4; a possible D gene is TRBD1 (6 bases). CDR1 and CDR2 from the germline V gene are LNHDA and SQIVND (reference sequence). This CDR3 region has 14 residues. DNA for the CDR3: TGTGCCAGTAGTCTTACAGGGTCTAACGAAAAACTGTTTTTT. Amino acids: CASSLTGSNEKLFF.

This chain connects TRBV5-4 to TRBJ1-3, with 10 nucleotides matching TRBD1. The length of the CDR3 is 14 residues. Losses at the gene ends were 4 bases for V and 3 bases for J; bases not matched to a gene: 1. Per germline, CDR1 SGHNT and CDR2 YYREEE (reference sequence). The CDR3 spells CASSDRGLGNTIYF. The CDR3 DNA sequence: TGTGCCAGCAGCGACAGGGGGCTTGGAAACACCATATATTTT.